The rows below give T cell receptor beta chains drawn from one sample of a study of blood T cell repertoires in COVID-19. Libraries were prepared by immunoSEQ multiplex PCR; TCRdb keeps only in-frame clonotypes and omits some of them. The data show about 190,000 clones, about four fifths seen once. Sample: peripheral blood. The receptors stem from a middle-aged woman with acute or convalescent COVID-19. CDR3s include the opening cysteine and the closing phenylalanine or tryptophan. A D gene is named only where the DNA matches it firmly. Size is omitted from some rows. Given values are once, few, many or a class for expanded clones.

V: TRBV5-1
size: once
D: -
J: TRBJ2-3
CDR3: CASSKGLLVTDTQYF
DNA: TGCGCCAGCAGCAAGGGACTCCTAGTAACAGATACGCAGTATTTT

V: TRBV24-1
size: once
D: TRBD1
J: TRBJ1-5
CDR3: CATSDPLQGAGQPQHF
DNA: TGTGCCACCAGTGACCCTTTACAGGGGGCCGGTCAGCCCCAGCATTTT

V: TRBV27
size: -
D: -
J: TRBJ2-6
CDR3: CASSLRQVTSGANVLTF
DNA: TGTGCCAGCAGTTTGCGACAGGTGACCTCTGGGGCCAACGTCCTGACTTTC

V: TRBV28
size: once
D: TRBD1
J: TRBJ1-5
CDR3: CASSSAGTGGSATQHF
DNA: TGTGCCAGCAGCTCCGCCGGGACAGGGGGTAGTGCGACCCAGCATTTT

V: TRBV27
size: -
D: TRBD1
J: TRBJ2-7
CDR3: CASTLRQGRYEQYF
DNA: TGTGCCAGCACCCTTCGACAGGGGAGGTACGAGCAGTACTTC

V: TRBV6-6
size: -
D: -
J: TRBJ1-3
CDR3: CASSQRDSSGNTIYF
DNA: TGTGCCAGCAGCCAACGCGACAGCTCTGGAAACACCATATATTTT

V: TRBV6-5
size: -
D: -
J: TRBJ1-4
CDR3: CASSRGGEKLFF
DNA: TGTGCCAGCAGTAGGGGTGGGGAAAAACTGTTTTTT

V: TRBV5-4
size: -
D: -
J: TRBJ2-7
CDR3: CASSPQKEAGYEQYF
DNA: TGTGCCAGCAGCCCTCAGAAGGAGGCGGGCTACGAGCAGTACTTC

V: TRBV19
size: -
D: -
J: TRBJ1-5
CDR3: CASSWQSNQPQHF
DNA: TGTGCCAGTAGTTGGCAGAGCAATCAGCCCCAGCATTTT

V: TRBV3-1/TRBV3-2
size: -
D: -
J: TRBJ2-3
CDR3: CASSQVSTTDTQYF
DNA: TGTGCCAGCAGCCAAGTTTCGACAACAGATACGCAGTATTTT

V: TRBV2
size: -
D: TRBD2
J: TRBJ2-2
CDR3: CASRERGYPGELFF
DNA: TGTGCCAGCAGGGAGCGGGGGTATCCCGGGGAGCTGTTTTTT

V: TRBV29-1
size: -
D: -
J: TRBJ2-7
CDR3: CSVETSGYEQYF
DNA: TGCAGCGTTGAAACTTCGGGGTACGAGCAGTACTTC

V: TRBV28
size: -
D: TRBD1
J: TRBJ2-2
CDR3: CASRRQGRIEAGELFF
DNA: TGTGCCAGCAGGCGACAGGGGCGGATAGAAGCCGGGGAGCTGTTTTTT

V: TRBV5-1
size: -
D: -
J: TRBJ2-3
CDR3: CASSFERSTDTQYF
DNA: TGCGCCAGCAGCTTTGAGCGGAGCACAGATACGCAGTATTTT

V: TRBV19
size: few
D: -
J: TRBJ1-5
CDR3: CASKVGTRGGNQPQHF
DNA: TGTGCCAGTAAGGTGGGGACTCGGGGGGGTAATCAGCCCCAGCATTTT

V: TRBV11-1
size: -
D: TRBD1
J: TRBJ2-5
CDR3: CASSQGAGETQYF
DNA: TGTGCCAGCAGTCAGGGGGCCGGTGAGACCCAGTACTTC

V: TRBV10-3
size: -
D: -
J: TRBJ1-1
CDR3: CAIRGTGLAEAFF
DNA: TGTGCCATCAGGGGCACAGGGCTCGCTGAAGCTTTCTTT

V: TRBV19
size: once
D: TRBD1
J: TRBJ1-2
CDR3: CASSTGQVYGYTF
DNA: TGTGCCAGTAGTACGGGACAGGTTTATGGCTACACCTTC

V: TRBV3-1/TRBV3-2
size: -
D: TRBD2
J: TRBJ2-7
CDR3: CASSQGFGTSGREQYF
DNA: TGTGCCAGCAGCCAAGGCTTCGGGACTAGCGGAAGAGAGCAGTACTTC

V: TRBV12-3/TRBV12-4
size: once
D: -
J: TRBJ2-7
CDR3: CASSPHMRDEQYF
DNA: TGTGCCAGCAGTCCCCATATGCGGGACGAGCAGTACTTC

V: TRBV10-1
size: -
D: -
J: TRBJ1-1
CDR3: CASSEQVNTEAFF
DNA: TGCGCCAGCAGTGAGCAGGTAAACACTGAAGCTTTCTTT

V: TRBV24-1
size: -
D: TRBD2
J: TRBJ2-1
CDR3: CATSDRTSGYREQFF
DNA: TGTGCCACCAGTGACCGGACTAGCGGATACAGGGAGCAGTTCTTC

V: TRBV7-9
size: -
D: -
J: TRBJ2-7
CDR3: CASSLGQGTYEQYF
DNA: TGTGCCAGCAGCTTAGGGCAGGGTACCTACGAGCAGTACTTC